This TCR beta chain was captured by sequencing in a study of T cell repertoires in cytomegalovirus infection (dated by TCRdb to about 2019). At the level of the whole study: Alongside well-studied HLA-B-restricted epitopes, the peptide stimulations were aimed at recently identified HLA-C-restricted CMV epitopes, whose presentation resists viral immunomodulation. The HLA type of each donor mattered for the analysis, because public TCR beta signatures pointed to carriage of CMV infection along with the matching HLA type.

The label giving this sample's treatment or condition can be read as: in vitro stimulation with specific CMV peptide epitopes to enrich CMV-specific T cells. As concerns this clonotype: The target of this receptor is not known. The record has no base qualities; no much larger clone is one base away.

General conclusions and limits of the study: The ex vivo response was dominated by HLA-C-restricted CMV-specific TCR beta clonotypes, and the single most frequent clonotype in two of eight donors was supplied by these HLA-C-restricted clonotypes. In both this cohort and an independent cohort of some 380 donors, the cumulative frequency of public TCR beta family members distinguished carriers of CMV infection plus the relevant HLA type.

In the germline V gene, CDR1 corresponds to MNHEY and CDR2 to SVGEGT. Cut back by 5 bases and 1 base, the V and J ends lie 12 bases apart. The CDR3 runs 16 amino acids, cysteine and phenylalanine included. Of all the DNA, just the CDR3 is kept, 48 bases in frame from base 1. Sequencing was performed on an Illumina HiSeq 1500. TCRdb took the public reads, trimmed them with fastp at Q25, ran MiXCR for clone calling and kept in-frame beta chains. Identical CDR3 protein sequences are pooled into one entry, listed with their most common genes and DNA. This sample has approximately 30,000 distinct CDR3 sequences in its table, and about a fifth of those were observed once. Roughly 80% of the sample belongs to the ten largest clones.

This sample comprised CD8+ T cells from cultured PBMCs, obtained from culture after CMV antigen stimulation. The origin of this receptor is a human donor in good health (CMV status not recorded). Some clones in this sample may be carry-over from other donors' samples. Rearrangement joined TRBV6-2 or TRBV6-3 to TRBJ2-6; the D region possibly corresponds to TRBD1 (5 bases align). The DNA reads TGTGCCAGCAGTAACCCCCCAGGGTCTGGGGCCAACGTCCTGACTTTC. It codes for CASSNPPGSGANVLTF.